These T cell receptor beta chains were read from a single sample in a study of blood T cell repertoires in COVID-19. This table comes from immunoSEQ multiplex PCR, and its TCRdb copy is limited to in-frame clones, with some not included. The sample comprises approximately 90,000 clones, less than 90% of which are singletons, and roughly 4% rests with the top ten. Sequenced: peripheral blood. All receptors come from a man in his sixties with acute or convalescent COVID-19. Both conserved end residues are part of each CDR3. A D gene is named only where the DNA matches it firmly. Rows may omit the clone size; those that give it use once, few, many or a size class.

v_gene: TRBV29-1; d_gene: TRBD1; j_gene: TRBJ1-2; abundance: -; CDR3nt: TGCAGCGTTGAAGATCAGAGGTCGGGACAGGGATCCTATGGCTACACCTTC; CDR3aa: CSVEDQRSGQGSYGYTF
v_gene: TRBV30; d_gene: -; j_gene: TRBJ1-2; abundance: -; CDR3nt: TGTGCCTGGATCCCCCGGGAACTGGGCGGCTACACCTTC; CDR3aa: CAWIPRELGGYTF
v_gene: TRBV5-6; d_gene: TRBD2; j_gene: TRBJ2-1; abundance: -; CDR3nt: TGTGCCAGCAGCTTGCGGAGCGGGAGTTTGATGGGGAATGAGCAGTTCTTC; CDR3aa: CASSLRSGSLMGNEQFF
v_gene: TRBV19; d_gene: TRBD1; j_gene: TRBJ1-2; abundance: few; CDR3nt: TGTGCCAGTATCCCCCACCGGGACAGGTTTAACTATGGCTACACCTTC; CDR3aa: CASIPHRDRFNYGYTF
v_gene: TRBV20-1; d_gene: TRBD2; j_gene: TRBJ2-3; abundance: -; CDR3nt: TGCAGTGCTAGTAGAAGGCGGGAGGATAGCACAGATACGCAGTATTTT; CDR3aa: CSASRRREDSTDTQYF
v_gene: TRBV13; d_gene: TRBD2; j_gene: TRBJ2-7; abundance: -; CDR3nt: TGTGCCAGCAGCCCCCGACTAGCGGGAGGTCACTACGAGCAGTACTTC; CDR3aa: CASSPRLAGGHYEQYF
v_gene: TRBV6-5; d_gene: -; j_gene: TRBJ1-2; abundance: once; CDR3nt: TGTGCCAGCAGTTACCTTGGCAGGGGATATGGCTACACCTTC; CDR3aa: CASSYLGRGYGYTF
v_gene: TRBV10-1; d_gene: TRBD1; j_gene: TRBJ2-7; abundance: -; CDR3nt: TGCGCCAGCAGCTACAGGGGCGAGCAGTACTTC; CDR3aa: CASSYRGEQYF
v_gene: TRBV4-2; d_gene: -; j_gene: TRBJ1-5; abundance: -; CDR3nt: TGTGCCAGCACCCAAACCACACCGACAGGAGGAGGATTATCGGGCAATCAGCCCCAGCATTTT; CDR3aa: CASTQTTPTGGGLSGNQPQHF
v_gene: TRBV4-1; d_gene: -; j_gene: TRBJ2-1; abundance: -; CDR3nt: TGCGCCAGCAGCCAAGATTTAACTAGCTCCTACAATGAGCAGTTCTTC; CDR3aa: CASSQDLTSSYNEQFF
v_gene: TRBV6-5; d_gene: -; j_gene: TRBJ1-3; abundance: -; CDR3nt: TGTGCCAGCAGTTACAAGGGAGGGGCTGGAAACACCATATATTTT; CDR3aa: CASSYKGGAGNTIYF
v_gene: TRBV5-1; d_gene: TRBD1; j_gene: TRBJ1-6; abundance: -; CDR3nt: TGCGCCAGCAGCGGGACAGGGAACGGGGCACCCCTCCACTTT; CDR3aa: CASSGTGNGAPLHF
v_gene: TRBV12-5; d_gene: -; j_gene: TRBJ1-2; abundance: -; CDR3nt: TGTGCTAGTGGTTTCTCCCCTGGCTACACCTTC; CDR3aa: CASGFSPGYTF
v_gene: TRBV3-1/TRBV3-2; d_gene: -; j_gene: TRBJ1-6; abundance: -; CDR3nt: TGTGCCAGCAGCCATGGGGACTTCTATAATTCACCCCTCCACTTT; CDR3aa: CASSHGDFYNSPLHF
v_gene: TRBV10-3; d_gene: -; j_gene: TRBJ2-6; abundance: -; CDR3nt: TGTGCCATCAGTGTTGGGAGCTCTGGGGCCAACGTCCTGACTTTC; CDR3aa: CAISVGSSGANVLTF
v_gene: TRBV20-1; d_gene: TRBD2; j_gene: TRBJ2-7; abundance: -; CDR3nt: TGCAGTGCTAGTAATCTAGCGGGAAAATTCTACGAGCAGTACTTC; CDR3aa: CSASNLAGKFYEQYF
v_gene: TRBV4-2; d_gene: TRBD1; j_gene: TRBJ1-1; abundance: -; CDR3nt: TGTGCCAGCAGCCAATGGACAGGGCTAATGAACACTGAAGCTTTCTTT; CDR3aa: CASSQWTGLMNTEAFF
v_gene: TRBV5-1; d_gene: TRBD1; j_gene: TRBJ2-5; abundance: -; CDR3nt: TGCGCCAGCTCAAGGACAGGGGGTAGTGTGAAAGAGACCCAGTACTTC; CDR3aa: CASSRTGGSVKETQYF
v_gene: TRBV18; d_gene: TRBD1; j_gene: TRBJ1-1; abundance: -; CDR3nt: TGTGCCAGCTCACCGACAGGGGATGTGAACACTGAAGCTTTCTTT; CDR3aa: CASSPTGDVNTEAFF
v_gene: TRBV7-2; d_gene: TRBD1; j_gene: TRBJ1-5; abundance: -; CDR3nt: TGTGCCAGCAGCTTATTACAGGGGGAGTATAGCAATCAGCCCCAGCATTTT; CDR3aa: CASSLLQGEYSNQPQHF
v_gene: TRBV7-2; d_gene: -; j_gene: TRBJ2-7; abundance: -; CDR3nt: TGTGCCAGCAGCCCGAGGTTGGGGCAGGGGAGAGGAGAGCAGTACTTC; CDR3aa: CASSPRLGQGRGEQYF
v_gene: TRBV7-9; d_gene: TRBD1; j_gene: TRBJ1-1; abundance: -; CDR3nt: TGTGCCAGCAGCCGCGGACAGGGAAAAGCTTTCTTT; CDR3aa: CASSRGQGKAFF
v_gene: TRBV5-1; d_gene: -; j_gene: TRBJ2-4; abundance: -; CDR3nt: TGCGCCAGCAGCTCGGGACTTTCCGGGACTCCCTTCCGGTACTTC; CDR3aa: CASSSGLSGTPFRYF
v_gene: TRBV6-5; d_gene: -; j_gene: TRBJ2-3; abundance: -; CDR3nt: TGTGCCAGTATTCTCGGGACAATCACAGATACGCAGTATTTT; CDR3aa: CASILGTITDTQYF